This is a list of T cell receptor beta chains from one sample in a study of Ad26.COV2.S vaccination and SARS-CoV-2 variants. Produced via immunoSEQ multiplex PCR; TCRdb's table is partial and in-frame only. The data contain around 450,000 clones, nearly 90% of them seen just once; the ten biggest clones take up 2% to 3%. Source: peripheral blood, taken in a trial of Ad26.COV2.S vaccine versus placebo. All receptors derive from a person between 18 and 59 years old who received the Ad26.COV2.S COVID-19 vaccine or a placebo. Both conserved end residues are part of each CDR3. A D gene is named only where the DNA matches it firmly. Not all rows give a size; the values are once, few, many and, for expanded clones, a class.

clone_size: -
v_call: TRBV25-1
j_call: TRBJ1-4
d_call: -
cdr3_nt: TGTGCCAGCAGTGAATATATGTCCGGGACCCTCAATGAAAAACTGTTTTTT
cdr3_aa: CASSEYMSGTLNEKLFF

clone_size: -
v_call: TRBV5-6
j_call: TRBJ1-1
d_call: -
cdr3_nt: TGTGCCAGCAGCTTATTCAGCACTGAAGCTTTCTTT
cdr3_aa: CASSLFSTEAFF

clone_size: -
v_call: TRBV5-1
j_call: TRBJ2-7
d_call: TRBD1
cdr3_nt: TGCGCCAGCAGCTTGGGGTTTCCGGACAGGCTGAGCTCCTACGAGCAGTACTTC
cdr3_aa: CASSLGFPDRLSSYEQYF

clone_size: -
v_call: TRBV9
j_call: TRBJ2-1
d_call: TRBD2
cdr3_nt: TGTGCCAGCAGCGTAGATCCGGGAGGGTTCGATGAGCAGTTCTTC
cdr3_aa: CASSVDPGGFDEQFF

clone_size: -
v_call: TRBV7-2
j_call: TRBJ1-1
d_call: -
cdr3_nt: TGTGCCAGCGCGGGAAGAATGAACACTGAAGCTTTCTTT
cdr3_aa: CASAGRMNTEAFF

clone_size: -
v_call: TRBV5-4
j_call: TRBJ2-2
d_call: -
cdr3_nt: TGTGCCAGCAGCTTGATAGGGGGGGGATACGGGGAGCTGTTTTTT
cdr3_aa: CASSLIGGGYGELFF

clone_size: -
v_call: TRBV7-2
j_call: TRBJ2-1
d_call: -
cdr3_nt: TGTGCCAGCAGCCTACGAGCGGGTGAGCAGTTCTTC
cdr3_aa: CASSLRAGEQFF

clone_size: -
v_call: TRBV7-2
j_call: TRBJ1-1
d_call: -
cdr3_nt: TGTGCCAGCAGCTTACGACAGGCGCTTGAAGCTTTCTTT
cdr3_aa: CASSLRQALEAFF

clone_size: few
v_call: TRBV27
j_call: TRBJ2-3
d_call: -
cdr3_nt: TGTGCCAGCAGAACCGGCACCCCTCCCACAGATACGCAGTATTTT
cdr3_aa: CASRTGTPPTDTQYF

clone_size: once
v_call: TRBV9
j_call: TRBJ2-3
d_call: -
cdr3_nt: TGTGCCAGCAGCGTGACCAGCACAAGCACAGATACGCAGTATTTT
cdr3_aa: CASSVTSTSTDTQYF

clone_size: few
v_call: TRBV4-1
j_call: TRBJ2-7
d_call: TRBD1
cdr3_nt: TGCGCCAGCAGCCAACCTACGACAGGGGCCTACGAGCAGTACTTC
cdr3_aa: CASSQPTTGAYEQYF

clone_size: -
v_call: TRBV19
j_call: TRBJ1-4
d_call: -
cdr3_nt: TGTGCCAGTAGCCGGTCCGAGATTCGGCACAGGCATAATGAAAAACTGTTTTTT
cdr3_aa: CASSRSEIRHRHNEKLFF

clone_size: -
v_call: TRBV28
j_call: TRBJ2-5
d_call: -
cdr3_nt: TGTGCCAGCGGGATTCAAGAGACCCAGTACTTC
cdr3_aa: CASGIQETQYF

clone_size: -
v_call: TRBV7-2
j_call: TRBJ2-3
d_call: TRBD2
cdr3_nt: TGTGCCAGCAGCCAGCGGGAGGGTAGAACGCAGTATTTT
cdr3_aa: CASSQREGRTQYF

clone_size: -
v_call: TRBV27
j_call: TRBJ2-3
d_call: -
cdr3_nt: TGTGCCAGCGGATACCAGGGCGGGGATACGCAGTATTTT
cdr3_aa: CASGYQGGDTQYF

clone_size: -
v_call: TRBV6-5
j_call: TRBJ1-1
d_call: -
cdr3_nt: TGTGCCAGCAGTTACATGGTACAGGGTGAAGCTTTCTTT
cdr3_aa: CASSYMVQGEAFF

clone_size: once
v_call: TRBV5-1
j_call: TRBJ1-1
d_call: -
cdr3_nt: TGCGCCAGCAGCTTGGGTGCCATGAACACTGAAGCTTTCTTT
cdr3_aa: CASSLGAMNTEAFF

clone_size: -
v_call: TRBV3-1/TRBV3-2
j_call: TRBJ1-4
d_call: TRBD1
cdr3_nt: TGTGCCAGCAGCCGCAGAGGGACAGATGAAAAACTGTTTTTT
cdr3_aa: CASSRRGTDEKLFF

clone_size: once
v_call: TRBV7-2
j_call: TRBJ1-3
d_call: -
cdr3_nt: TGTGCCAGCAGCTTAAACCGGGGTGCCGGAAACACCATATATTTT
cdr3_aa: CASSLNRGAGNTIYF

clone_size: -
v_call: TRBV19
j_call: TRBJ1-2
d_call: TRBD1
cdr3_nt: TGTGCCAGTAGTTATGGTACAGGGGGCGCGTACTATGGCTACACCTTC
cdr3_aa: CASSYGTGGAYYGYTF

clone_size: -
v_call: TRBV27
j_call: TRBJ1-2
d_call: -
cdr3_nt: TGTGCCAGCAGTTTATCGCAGGGGATCCTTGGCTACACCTTC
cdr3_aa: CASSLSQGILGYTF

clone_size: -
v_call: TRBV18
j_call: TRBJ1-1
d_call: -
cdr3_nt: TGTGCCAGCTCACCAGGGTTCGCGGGCACTGAAGCTTTCTTT
cdr3_aa: CASSPGFAGTEAFF

clone_size: -
v_call: TRBV19
j_call: TRBJ1-4
d_call: -
cdr3_nt: TGTGCCAGTAGTATGGGGGGGGCTCCAGCTAATGAAAAACTGTTTTTT
cdr3_aa: CASSMGGAPANEKLFF

clone_size: -
v_call: TRBV28
j_call: TRBJ2-3
d_call: TRBD2
cdr3_nt: TGTGCCAGCAGTTTAGCGGGAGCCACAGATACGCAGTATTTT
cdr3_aa: CASSLAGATDTQYF

clone_size: -
v_call: TRBV5-4
j_call: TRBJ2-1
d_call: -
cdr3_nt: TGTGCCAGCAGCTTTATAGATAGGGAGCAGTTCTTC
cdr3_aa: CASSFIDREQFF

clone_size: once
v_call: TRBV11-2
j_call: TRBJ1-6
d_call: -
cdr3_nt: TGTGCCAGCAGCTTACGTCGGGGGAGAGGGAATTCACCCCTCCACTTT
cdr3_aa: CASSLRRGRGNSPLHF

clone_size: -
v_call: TRBV18
j_call: TRBJ2-1
d_call: TRBD2
cdr3_nt: TGTGCCAGCTCACCAAGGGCGGGGGGAGTCGGAGAGCAGTTCTTC
cdr3_aa: CASSPRAGGVGEQFF

clone_size: -
v_call: TRBV6-4
j_call: TRBJ2-1
d_call: TRBD1
cdr3_nt: TGTGCCAGCAGCCGAGCCCCTCCGGGACAGGGAAACAATGAGCAGTTCTTC
cdr3_aa: CASSRAPPGQGNNEQFF

clone_size: -
v_call: TRBV2
j_call: TRBJ2-7
d_call: TRBD1
cdr3_nt: TGTGCCAGCAGTTCTCCCGGGACAGGACCTTACGAGCAGTACTTC
cdr3_aa: CASSSPGTGPYEQYF

clone_size: -
v_call: TRBV30
j_call: TRBJ2-7
d_call: TRBD2
cdr3_nt: TGTGCCTGGAGGAGGCCTAGCGGGGGCCCCAGGGACTACGAGCAGTACTTC
cdr3_aa: CAWRRPSGGPRDYEQYF

clone_size: once
v_call: TRBV7-2
j_call: TRBJ2-5
d_call: -
cdr3_nt: TGTGCCAGCAGCCGGGGACAACCACGAGCGGGGACCCAGTACTTC
cdr3_aa: CASSRGQPRAGTQYF

clone_size: -
v_call: TRBV6-5
j_call: TRBJ1-5
d_call: -
cdr3_nt: TGTGCCAGCAGTTATTACCCGGGACCCACCAATCAGCCCCAGCATTTT
cdr3_aa: CASSYYPGPTNQPQHF

clone_size: once
v_call: TRBV11-3
j_call: TRBJ2-1
d_call: -
cdr3_nt: TGTGCCAGCAGTACAGGGGACTACCACGTCAGTGAGCAGTTCTTC
cdr3_aa: CASSTGDYHVSEQFF

clone_size: -
v_call: TRBV7-3
j_call: TRBJ2-1
d_call: TRBD1
cdr3_nt: TGTGCCAGCAGCTTAACGCCTGGGACAGAGAATGAGCAGTTCTTC
cdr3_aa: CASSLTPGTENEQFF

clone_size: -
v_call: TRBV7-8
j_call: TRBJ1-6
d_call: -
cdr3_nt: TGTGCCAGCAGCTTAGTTAGGGGTGTAGATTCACCCCTCCACTTT
cdr3_aa: CASSLVRGVDSPLHF

clone_size: -
v_call: TRBV6-2/TRBV6-3
j_call: TRBJ2-3
d_call: TRBD2
cdr3_nt: TGTGCCAGCAGTACTAGCGGGGGGAAAACAGATACGCAGTATTTT
cdr3_aa: CASSTSGGKTDTQYF

clone_size: -
v_call: TRBV6-6
j_call: TRBJ1-1
d_call: TRBD1
cdr3_nt: TGTGCCACGGGGACAGGGGCGATAGCTTTCTTT
cdr3_aa: CATGTGAIAFF

clone_size: once
v_call: TRBV28
j_call: TRBJ2-5
d_call: -
cdr3_nt: TGTGCCAGCAGCCCGGGCCCCCAAGAGACCCAGTACTTC
cdr3_aa: CASSPGPQETQYF

clone_size: -
v_call: TRBV18
j_call: TRBJ1-4
d_call: -
cdr3_nt: TGTGCCAGCTCGCCGGGGTCTAATGAAAAACTGTTTTTT
cdr3_aa: CASSPGSNEKLFF

clone_size: -
v_call: TRBV7-2
j_call: TRBJ1-5
d_call: TRBD1
cdr3_nt: TGTGCCAGCAGCTTAGCGGGGACAGACAATCAGCCCCAGCATTTT
cdr3_aa: CASSLAGTDNQPQHF

clone_size: -
v_call: TRBV11-3
j_call: TRBJ2-1
d_call: -
cdr3_nt: TGTGCCAGCAGCCTAAATTCAGGAAGTTATGAGCAGTTCTTC
cdr3_aa: CASSLNSGSYEQFF

clone_size: -
v_call: TRBV30
j_call: TRBJ2-2
d_call: -
cdr3_nt: TGTGCCTGGAGTGAACAGAATACCGGGGAGCTGTTTTTT
cdr3_aa: CAWSEQNTGELFF

clone_size: -
v_call: TRBV3-1/TRBV3-2
j_call: TRBJ1-6
d_call: TRBD1
cdr3_nt: TGTGCCAGCAGACTCGGGACAGCTAGAACACCCCTCCACTTT
cdr3_aa: CASRLGTARTPLHF

clone_size: -
v_call: TRBV11-3
j_call: TRBJ2-3
d_call: -
cdr3_nt: TGTGCCAGCAGCTTAGTAGGCTCCTCTGATACGCAGTATTTT
cdr3_aa: CASSLVGSSDTQYF